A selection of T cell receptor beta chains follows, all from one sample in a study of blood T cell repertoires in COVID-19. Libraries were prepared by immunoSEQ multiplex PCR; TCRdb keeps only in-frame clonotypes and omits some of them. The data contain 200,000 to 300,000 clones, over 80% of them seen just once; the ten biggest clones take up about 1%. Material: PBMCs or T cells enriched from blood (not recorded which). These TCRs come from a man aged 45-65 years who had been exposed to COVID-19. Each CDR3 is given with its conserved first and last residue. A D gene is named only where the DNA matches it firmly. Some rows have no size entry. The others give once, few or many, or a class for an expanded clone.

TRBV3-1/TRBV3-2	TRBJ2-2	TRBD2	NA	TGTGCCACCCTAGCGGGAGTCACCGGGGAGCTGTTTTTT	CATLAGVTGELFF
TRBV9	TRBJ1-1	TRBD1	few	TGTGCCAGCAGCGTGGCAGGGGGCATCACTGAAGCTTTCTTT	CASSVAGGITEAFF
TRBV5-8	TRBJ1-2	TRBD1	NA	TGTGCCAGCAGCTTGGGGACAGGGATTTTCTATGGCTACACCTTC	CASSLGTGIFYGYTF
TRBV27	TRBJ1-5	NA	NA	TGTGCCAGCAGTTTCCTGAATCAGCCCCAGCATTTT	CASSFLNQPQHF
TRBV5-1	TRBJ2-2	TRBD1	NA	TGCGCCAGCAGCCCGACAGGGACCACCGGGGAGCTGTTTTTT	CASSPTGTTGELFF
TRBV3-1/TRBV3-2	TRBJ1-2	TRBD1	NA	TGTGCCAGCAGCGATTGGACAGGGGAGTCTGGCTACACCTTC	CASSDWTGESGYTF
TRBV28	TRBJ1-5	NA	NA	TGTGCCAGCTCCCTGGTCCGGGGGGTTGACCAGCCCCAGCATTTT	CASSLVRGVDQPQHF
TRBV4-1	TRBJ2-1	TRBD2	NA	TGCGCCAGCAGCCGATTAGCGGGTGTAGACTACAATGAGCAGTTCTTC	CASSRLAGVDYNEQFF
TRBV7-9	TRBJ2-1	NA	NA	TGTGCCAGCAGCTTGTCAGGAAACAATGAGCAGTTCTTC	CASSLSGNNEQFF
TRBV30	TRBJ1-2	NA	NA	TGTGCCTGGAGTGTACTCGGCAGGAACTATGGCTACACCTTC	CAWSVLGRNYGYTF
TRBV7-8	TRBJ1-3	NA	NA	TGTGCCAGCAGCCATTTGTTTGCGAGCTCTGGAAACACCATATATTTT	CASSHLFASSGNTIYF
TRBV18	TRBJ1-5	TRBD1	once	TGTGCCAGCTCACCCCAGGGGGCGTCTTCCCAGCCCCAGCATTTT	CASSPQGASSQPQHF
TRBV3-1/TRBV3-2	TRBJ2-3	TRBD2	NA	TGTGCCAGCAGCCATGAAGCGGGAGGGCCGACAGATACGCAGTATTTT	CASSHEAGGPTDTQYF
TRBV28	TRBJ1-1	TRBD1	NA	TGTGCCAGCACTCTAGGACAGGGGAGGACTGAAGCTTTCTTT	CASTLGQGRTEAFF
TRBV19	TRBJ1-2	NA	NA	TGTGCCAGTAGTATGAAGGCAGGCCGAATTGATGGCTACACCTTC	CASSMKAGRIDGYTF
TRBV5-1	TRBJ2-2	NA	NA	TGCGCCAGCAGCTTGGAGACAGCTTTCGCCGGGGAGCTGTTTTTT	CASSLETAFAGELFF
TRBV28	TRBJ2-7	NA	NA	TGTGCCAGCAGTTTAAGGGGTTTCGGGCAGTACTTC	CASSLRGFGQYF
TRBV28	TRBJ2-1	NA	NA	TGTGCCACGAACAGGGGGGGGAATGAGCAGTTCTTC	CATNRGGNEQFF
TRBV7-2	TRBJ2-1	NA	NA	TGTGCCAGCAGGTCGACGGGGTCTGAGCAGTTCTTC	CASRSTGSEQFF
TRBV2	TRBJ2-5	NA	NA	TGTGCCAGCAGTGGAGTCGAGACCCAGTACTTC	CASSGVETQYF
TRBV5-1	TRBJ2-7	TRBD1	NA	TGCGCCAGCAGCCTGAGGACAGGGGGCCACGAGCAGTACTTC	CASSLRTGGHEQYF
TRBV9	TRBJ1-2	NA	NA	TGTGCCAGCAGCGTAGACAGTTATAACTATGGCTACACCTTC	CASSVDSYNYGYTF
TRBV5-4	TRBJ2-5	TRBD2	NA	TGTGCCAGCAGGCCCGGTGGAGCGGGAACCCAAGAGACCCAGTACTTC	CASRPGGAGTQETQYF
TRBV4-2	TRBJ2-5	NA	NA	TGTGCCAGCAGCCAAGAACGCGGAGAGGGGACCCAGTACTTC	CASSQERGEGTQYF
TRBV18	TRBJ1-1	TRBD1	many	TGTGCCAGCTCCTTGACAGGGGTAACTGAAGCTTTCTTT	CASSLTGVTEAFF
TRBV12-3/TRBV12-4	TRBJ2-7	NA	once	TGTGCCAGCAGCTTCAGCTACGAGCAGTACTTC	CASSFSYEQYF
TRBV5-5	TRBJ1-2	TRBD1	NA	TGTGCCAGCAGACCCCGGACAGGGTCAAGTGGCTACACCTTC	CASRPRTGSSGYTF
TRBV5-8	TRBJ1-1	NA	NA	TGTGCCAGCAGCTTGCGGAGGTGGGCTTTCTTT	CASSLRRWAFF
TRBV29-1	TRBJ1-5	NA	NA	TGCAGCGGCGGGGAGGGTAGGAGTCAGCCCCAGCATTTT	CSGGEGRSQPQHF
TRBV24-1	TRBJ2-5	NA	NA	TGCGCCACCAGTGATGCGCTAGGTACAGGGGAGACCCAGTACTTC	CATSDALGTGETQYF
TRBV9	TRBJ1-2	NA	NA	TGTGCCAGCAGCGCGGGTTTAAGGGAGGGCGGCTACACCTTC	CASSAGLREGGYTF
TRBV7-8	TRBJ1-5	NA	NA	TGTGCCAGCAGCTTGGGGACTGGCGGTGATCAGCCCCAGCATTTT	CASSLGTGGDQPQHF
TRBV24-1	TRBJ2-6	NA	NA	TGTGCCACCAGTGATGGGGCAGGGGTCTCTGGGGCCAACGTCCTGACTTTC	CATSDGAGVSGANVLTF
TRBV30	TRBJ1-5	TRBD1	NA	TGTGCCTGGAACAGACAGGGGGAAGAGCCCCAGCATTTT	CAWNRQGEEPQHF
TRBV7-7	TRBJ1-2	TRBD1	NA	TGTGCTAGCAGCTTAGGGGGCGCGTGCTATGGCTACACCTTC	CASSLGGACYGYTF
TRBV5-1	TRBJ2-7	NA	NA	TGCGCCAGCAGCCACGGACAAGACCTCTACGAGCAGTACTTC	CASSHGQDLYEQYF
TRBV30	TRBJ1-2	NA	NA	TGTGCCTGGAGCGGTAGACAGTCCAATGGCTACACCTTC	CAWSGRQSNGYTF
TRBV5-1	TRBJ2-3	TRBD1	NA	TGCGCCAGCAGCTCGGGACAGGGGTTTGGGGATACGCAGTATTTT	CASSSGQGFGDTQYF
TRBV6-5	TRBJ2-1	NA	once	TGTGCCAGCAGGGCAGGGATCTCCTACAATGAGCAGTTCTTC	CASRAGISYNEQFF